The next 26 T cell receptor beta chains were all read from a single sample in a study of shared clonotypes between healthy human individuals. Profiling relied on immunoSEQ multiplex PCR, and the TCRdb table lists in-frame clones only, not all of them. The repertoire holds 2.3 million or so clones, 93% seen once, with about 0.41% in the top ten. The source material was naive CD4+ T cells from PBMCs. Subset given: CD45RA+ positively selected. These receptors were taken from a young man in good health. Some clones in this sample may be carry-over from other donors' samples.

With respect to this clone: The identical CDR3 is also encoded by other nucleotide sequences in the sample. The chain uses TRBV5-1 and TRBJ2-1; 12 bases are a match to TRBD2. Germline V lookup: CDR1 SGHRS, CDR2 YFSETQ. The J segment lost 9 bases and the V segment lost 2 bases, leaving 6 bases of the junction unmatched. CDR3 length: 15 amino acids. The CDR3: CASSFLAGGPGEQFF. The CDR3 nucleotides are TGCGCCAGCAGCTTTCTAGCGGGAGGGCCGGGTGAGCAGTTCTTC.

The V call is TRBV29-1, the J call TRBJ2-3; D is uncertain. Deletions cut 7 bases from V and 5 bases from J, with 10 bases between. Germline CDR1 and CDR2: SQVTM and ANQGSEA. The length of the CDR3 is 11 residues. The CDR3 bases are TGCAGCGCCGAGGACCGAGATACGCAGTATTTT. Amino acid sequence: CSAEDRDTQYF.

The chain carries TRBV7-9 and TRBJ2-7; D perhaps matches TRBD2 (5 bases). Germline loops: CDR1 SEHNR, CDR2 FQNEAQ (reference sequence). V was trimmed by 3 bases and J by 6 bases, leaving 9 bases between them. This CDR3 is 12 amino acids long. The DNA of the CDR3 is TGTGCCAGCAGCTTTTCCGGGATCGAGCAGTACTTC. This codes for CASSFSGIEQYF.

The V and J genes are TRBV27 and TRBJ2-3; 7 bases map to TRBD1. The germline V gene encodes CDR1 MNHEY and CDR2 SMNVEV (reference sequence). The CDR3 extends over 14 amino acids. J was trimmed by 4 bases and V by 2 bases; bases with no gene match: 3. As DNA, the CDR3 is TGTGCCAGCAGTTTAGAGGGGGCATCAGATACGCAGTATTTT. As protein: CASSLEGASDTQYF.

This rearrangement joins TRBV6-5 to TRBJ2-2; perhaps TRBD1 as D (5 bases). Germline CDR1 is MNHEY and CDR2 is SVGAGI. V gave up 6 bases and J gave up 0 bases, with 11 bases separating them. The CDR3 is 15 residues long. The CDR3 here is CASSPTETNTGELFF. DNA for the CDR3: TGTGCCAGCAGCCCGACAGAGACGAACACCGGGGAGCTGTTTTTT.

The V call is TRBV10-3, the J call TRBJ2-7; D gene ambiguous. The V gene lost 6 bases and the J gene lost 0 bases, with 6 bases spanning the gap. Per the germline V gene, CDR1 is ENHRY and CDR2 is SYGVKD. The CDR3 contains 12 residues. The CDR3 region is CAISQLSYEQYF. In nucleotides, the CDR3 is TGTGCCATCAGCCAGCTCTCCTACGAGCAGTACTTC.

This clone was detected only once. CDR3 nucleotide sequence: TGTGCCAGCAGCTGGGGCGGCGGGAAGCCCTACGAGCAGTACTTC. Translated, it gives CASSWGGGKPYEQYF. The chain joins TRBV5-4 to TRBJ2-7, with D perhaps TRBD2 (6 bases). The CDR3 is 15 residues long. V was trimmed by 3 bases and J by 2 bases, leaving 15 bases between them. Germline assignment: CDR1 SGHNT and CDR2 YYREEE (reference sequence).

J is TRBJ2-3 and V is TRBV9, with TRBD1 matching 8 bases. There are 16 residues in the CDR3. J was trimmed by 0 bases and V by 4 bases; bases with no gene match: 7. CDR1 and CDR2 from the germline V gene are SGDLS and YYNGEE. CDR3: CASSPRQGPSTDTQYF. CDR3 nucleotide sequence: TGTGCCAGCAGCCCCCGACAGGGGCCTAGCACAGATACGCAGTATTTT.

Details on this clone: A junction end diverges from the germline sequence, so it may reflect a read error. This sequence joins TRBV19 and TRBJ2-7, with a weak D call TRBD1 (5 bases). The CDR3 is made up of 14 amino acids. Germline V gives CDR1 LNHDA, CDR2 SQIVND (reference sequence). CDR3 DNA sequence: TGTGCCAGTAGACCAGGGCCGGACGGTCCCCTGTCGCACTTC. It is translated as CASRPGPDGPLSHF.

The CDR3 reads CASSPGQPADTQYF. Here the CDR3 DNA reads TGTGCCAGCAGCCCGGGACAGCCGGCAGATACGCAGTATTTT. The chain combines TRBV7-3 with TRBJ2-3, with 7 bases identical to TRBD1. V lost 5 bases and J lost 4; bases outside the gene matches: 6. This CDR3 region has 14 residues. The germline gives CDR1 SGHTA, CDR2 FQGTGA.

Turning to this clone: Other nucleotide sequences from this sample produce the same CDR3. The V gene is TRBV2, the J gene TRBJ2-5, with D possibly being TRBD2 (5 bases). The V end was cut by 3 bases, the J end by 5 bases, with 10 bases between. This CDR3 is 13 amino acids long. Per germline, CDR1 SNHLY and CDR2 FYNNEI. This CDR3 is CASSDRGLETQYF. The CDR3, as DNA: TGTGCCAGCAGTGACCGAGGGTTGGAGACCCAGTACTTC.

With regard to this clone: The same CDR3 can be traced to other DNA sequences in this sample. CDR3 nucleotide sequence: TGTGCCAGCTCACCGCAGGAGAACACTGAAGCTTTCTTT. Amino acids: CASSPQENTEAFF. The rearrangement joins TRBV18 to TRBJ1-1; the D is unclear. This CDR3 spans 13 amino acids. The V end lost 3 bases, the J end lost 1 base, and 6 bases lay between the germline ends. Germline loops: CDR1 KGHSH, CDR2 LQKENI.

The chain carries TRBV5-4 and TRBJ2-1; 10 bases fit TRBD2. CDR1 is SGHNT and CDR2 is YYREEE in the germline V gene (reference sequence). This CDR3 is 16 amino acids long. V shed 0 bases, J shed 3 bases, and the junction held 3 bases outside the gene matches. This CDR3 is CASSLGGTSVYNEQFF. The CDR3 DNA sequence: TGTGCCAGCAGCTTGGGGGGGACTAGCGTCTACAATGAGCAGTTCTTC.

The chain uses TRBV28 and TRBJ2-5; the match to TRBD2 covers 8 bases. The ends lost 6 bases at V and 1 base at J; junction bases unmatched: 4. CDR1 is MDHEN, CDR2 SYDVKM, per germline. The CDR3 runs 14 residues. Here the CDR3 reads CASRISGSQETQYF. The CDR3 nucleotides read TGTGCCAGCAGAATAAGCGGGAGCCAAGAGACCCAGTACTTC.

The DNA of the CDR3 is TGTGCCAGCAGCTTAGGGTATTTCGACATTCAGTACTTC. This sequence encodes CASSLGYFDIQYF. The genes are TRBV7-9 and TRBJ2-4; D not resolved. The germline V gene encodes CDR1 SEHNR and CDR2 FQNEAQ (reference sequence). The CDR3 has 13 amino acids. Trimming removed 1 base from V and 8 bases from J, with 9 bases in between.

The chain has TRBV5-4 and TRBJ2-5, with a tentative D call TRBD2 (6 bases). The assigned J gene may be wrong: the sequence end matches TRBJ2-7 better. CDR1 and CDR2 (germline): SGHNT, YYREEE (reference sequence). The length of the CDR3 is 14 residues. The CDR3 is CASSLNGRGYEQYF. CDR3 DNA sequence: TGTGCCAGCAGCTTGAACGGGAGAGGATACGAGCAGTACTTC.

This clone was found a few times. This sequence joins TRBV7-3 and TRBJ1-1; 7 bases are shared with TRBD1. J gave up 7 bases and V 1 base, and 0 bases lay outside the gene matches. Per the germline V gene, CDR1 is SGHTA and CDR2 is FQGTGA. The length of the CDR3 is 12 residues. The CDR3 here is CASSLNRGEAFF. The CDR3 DNA sequence: TGTGCCAGCAGCTTAAACAGGGGTGAAGCTTTCTTT.

The J gene is TRBJ2-7, the V gene TRBV6-5, with D possibly matching TRBD1 (5 bases). Germline CDR1 reads MNHEY; CDR2 reads SVGAGI. CDR3 size: 15 residues. V dropped 3 bases and J dropped 6 bases, with 18 bases sitting between them. In DNA, the CDR3 is TGTGCCAGCAGTTATCAGCCGGCAGGGCAGGGCGAGCAGTACTTC. Translation gives CASSYQPAGQGEQYF.

CDR3 loop: CASSQEPQGDTQYF. The DNA of the CDR3 is TGCGCCAGCAGCCAAGAACCCCAGGGGGATACGCAGTATTTT. The chain has TRBV4-1 and TRBJ2-3, with a weak D call TRBD1 (6 bases). V was trimmed by 0 bases and J by 6 bases, leaving 10 bases between them. Germline loops: CDR1 MGHRA, CDR2 YSYEKL. The CDR3 runs to 14 residues.

On this clone itself: The sample contains more than one DNA sequence encoding this CDR3. This chain uses TRBV7-9 with TRBJ1-1; D remains unclear. Germline loops: CDR1 SEHNR, CDR2 FQNEAQ (reference sequence). Trimming removed 2 bases at V and 3 bases at J, with 4 bases between. This CDR3 has 12 residues. The CDR3 sequence is CASSLRDTEAFF. In nucleotides, the CDR3 is TGTGCCAGCAGCTTAAGGGACACTGAAGCTTTCTTT.

The CDR3 nucleotides are TGTGCCAGCAGCGGGGGGGTGGGGACAAACGAGCAGTACTTC. Translating it yields CASSGGVGTNEQYF. This rearrangement joins TRBV7-6 to TRBJ2-7; D may be TRBD2 (7 bases). Trimming cost V 5 bases and J 5 bases, with 16 bases left between them. CDR3 length: 14 residues. CDR1 and CDR2 from the germline V gene are SGHVS and FNYEAQ.

The CDR3 spells CASSPSDVWETQYF. The CDR3 DNA is TGTGCCAGCAGCCCAAGCGACGTCTGGGAGACCCAGTACTTC. V usage is TRBV9 and J usage is TRBJ2-5, with D unclear. Germline loops: CDR1 SGDLS, CDR2 YYNGEE. The CDR3 sequence is 14 residues long. Deletions cut 4 bases from V and 5 bases from J, with 15 bases between.

This clone has a handful of counts. The chain couples TRBV9 to TRBJ2-2, with D uncertain. V was clipped by 3 bases and J by 5 bases, with 11 bases between them. The germline gives CDR1 SGDLS, CDR2 YYNGEE. The CDR3 has 14 residues. CDR3 bases: TGTGCCAGCAGCGCCTATGGAGAGACCGGGGAGCTGTTTTTT. It is translated as CASSAYGETGELFF. Full variable domain (outside the CDR3, taken from reference TRBV9 and TRBJ2-2): DSGVTQTPKHLITATGQRVTLRCSPRSGDLSVYWYQQSLDQGLQFLIQYYNGEERAKGNILERFSAQQFPDLHSELNLSSLELGDSALYFCASSAYGETGELFFGEGSRLTVL.

The V gene is TRBV5-4, the J gene TRBJ2-1; the match to TRBD2 covers 10 bases. CDR1 and CDR2 (germline): SGHNT, YYREEE (reference sequence). The CDR3 loop spans 16 amino acids. V lost 1 base, J lost 2 bases, and 3 bases stayed unmatched. Here the CDR3 DNA reads TGTGCCAGCAGCTTGAGGACTAGCGGACCCTACAATGAGCAGTTCTTC. Translated, it gives CASSLRTSGPYNEQFF. Combining the CDR3 with reference TRBV5-4 and TRBJ2-1 gives the whole variable domain ETGVTQSPTHLIKTRGQQVTLRCSSQSGHNTVSWYQQALGQGPQFIFQYYREEENGRGNFPPRFSGLQFPNYSSELNVNALELDDSALYLCASSLRTSGPYNEQFFGPGTRLTVL.

This clone was detected only once. The V call is TRBV11-1, the J call TRBJ2-3; TRBD2 matches at 8 bases. This CDR3 has 18 amino acids. V lost 5 bases and J lost 0; bases outside the gene matches: 13. Per the germline V gene, CDR1 is SGHAT and CDR2 is FQDESV (reference sequence). The CDR3 protein is CASSERQTSGTSTDTQYF. In DNA form, the CDR3 reads TGTGCCAGCAGCGAGCGCCAAACTAGCGGAACTAGCACAGATACGCAGTATTTT.

This clone occurred once. The chain links TRBV10-3 to TRBJ1-5; D gene uncertain. V lost 2 bases to trimming and J lost 0 bases, with 11 bases between them. The CDR3 runs to 16 residues. Germline CDR1 and CDR2: ENHRY and SYGVKD. The CDR3: CAISETGLNSNQPQHF. In DNA, the CDR3 is TGTGCCATCAGTGAGACCGGACTGAATAGCAATCAGCCCCAGCATTTT.